The clone carrying this T cell receptor beta chain came up many times. Each TCR transcript was tagged with a 10-nucleotide random UMI during 5'RACE. From the 5' RACE reads, TCRdb called clonotypes with MiXCR, one entry per CDR3 protein. The sample consists of tens of thousands of distinct CDR3 sequences, approximately 4.5% of them appearing once. The record originates from a study of neurological immune-mediated disorders. The CDR3 extends over 13 amino acids. The V gene's germline CDR1 is SQVTM and CDR2 ANQGSEA. V lost 3 bases to trimming and J lost 4 bases; unmatched junction nucleotides: 1. J is TRBJ2-1 and V is TRBV29-1, with 9 positions matching TRBD1. The specimen sequenced was PBMCs. The clonotype was recovered from a woman aged 55-70 years with multiple sclerosis. The CDR3 here is CSVEGTGYNEQFF. The CDR3 DNA sequence: TGCAGCGTTGAGGGGACAGGGTACAATGAGCAGTTCTTC.